Sequencing of this TCR beta chain was carried out in a study of cytotoxic CD8 clonotypes in ibrutinib-treated CLL. Across the study: Recorded responses included about 25 partial and 2 complete; following median approximately six years, roughly 15 stayed remitted and roughly 12 progressed. It was after a median about twelve months of treatment, range 6 to 36, that response samples were taken.

Sequencing was performed with immunoSEQ multiplex PCR; in TCRdb, only in-frame clones are kept and a portion is missing. Seen here are some 300,000 clones, about 80% observed once, and the top ten hold 6.5% to 8.5%. General study results and limits: T-cell clonality at baseline went above that of age-matched healthy donors and rose and fell with circulating CD8+ T-cell counts. Contraction or stability on treatment was seen for public clonotypes, which were uncommon.

The CDR3 loop spans 15 amino acids. Germline values: CDR1 GTSNPN, CDR2 SVGIG (reference sequence). The trim removed 2 bases at V and 5 bases at J, leaving 7 bases unmatched. To note about this clone: Its antigen is as yet unknown.

Here the sequenced sample was PBMCs, taken before ibrutinib treatment. The chain employs TRBV30 and TRBJ2-3; 10 bases align to TRBD2. This TCR derives from a human donor with chronic lymphocytic leukemia. The CDR3 coding sequence is TGTGCCTGGAGTACCCTAGCGGGAGCCAGAGATACGCAGTATTTT. Translated: CAWSTLAGARDTQYF.